This TCR beta chain emerged from a study of T cell responses to AZD1222 COVID-19 vaccine. The CDR3 has 15 amino acids. Germline-derived CDR1 and CDR2 are MNHNS and SASEGT. V was shortened by 0 bases and J by 7 bases, with 10 bases between the two germline ends. Study findings and constraints: Sampled repertoires all dated from after the peak T cell response. White British donors predominated, females outnumbered males, and clonal diversity was possibly underestimated. Of the AZD1222 recipients, only 5 to 7 were seropositive at baseline.

Produced via immunoSEQ multiplex PCR; TCRdb's table is partial and in-frame only. The table has approximately 94,000 clones, about nine tenths seen once. On this clone itself: What it binds is not known.

The clonotype originates from an adult in good health. The sample here was peripheral blood, taken on day 0 of AZD1222 vaccination. V is TRBV6-1 and J is TRBJ1-6; TRBD1 might be the D (6 bases). This chain's CDR3 is CASSEAPGENSPLHF. CDR3 sequence (DNA): TGTGCCAGCAGTGAAGCCCCAGGGGAGAATTCACCCCTCCACTTT.